The clone carrying this T cell receptor (beta chain) was seen at least ten times. The source of the sample is a study of T cells in Graves' hyperthyroidism and ophthalmopathy. About the research overall: Peripheral blood specimens were obtained at initial diagnosis, prior to any treatment.

Amplification of TCR beta CDR3 regions was performed using RNA transcripts as template. The primer set for the first-round RT-PCR of the TCR CDR3 was HTBI. TCRdb reprocessed the multiplex PCR reads via MiXCR and lists one record per CDR3 protein. The sample includes around 350,000 distinct CDR3 sequences, around 13% of them seen just once. Active moderate-to-severe ophthalmopathy, Clinical Activity Score at least 3, NOSPECS at least 4, under 3 months' duration. Uncontrolled infection, other autoimmune disease, pregnancy or lactation excluded patients. Diagnostic assessment was based on clinical symptoms, serum thyroxine and TRAb, thyroid ultrasound and orbital computed tomography. V shed 5 bases and J shed 3 bases, with 15 bases lying between them. The CDR3 runs 15 residues.

J is TRBJ2-3 and V is TRBV12-3 or TRBV12-4; D is uncertain. Sequencing used blood. This receptor was taken from a woman in her thirties with Graves' ophthalmopathy. The CDR3 sequence: CASSHRSGGTDTQYF. CDR3 nucleotide sequence: TGTGCCAGCAGTCACCGGAGTGGTGGAACAGATACGCAGTATTTT.